Given below is one T cell receptor (beta chain) in context. Its antigen is not known. The CDR3 consists of 17 residues. Looked up from germline, CDR1 is SGHRS and CDR2 is YFSETQ. V gave up 2 bases and J gave up 3 bases; unmatched junction bases: 5. The PCR had 60 Vbeta and 13 Jbeta primers. The protocol was immunoSEQ multiplex PCR, while the TCRdb copy is restricted to in-frame clones and leaves out a portion. The sample lists 310,000 or so clones, about 87% occurring once. The source of the sample is a study of cytomegalovirus exposure and HLA in healthy donors. Overall study findings and caveats: Associated with cytomegalovirus, according to the listing, were 150 to 200 TCR beta chains. HLA alleles were associated with fewer than 20,000 TCR beta sequences in a later analysis at 0.05 false discovery rate.

This chain uses TRBV5-1 with TRBJ1-4, with 12 nucleotides matching TRBD1. The material sequenced was PBMCs. This clonotype originated in a woman aged 18 to 35 in good health and CMV-seronegative. The CDR3 nucleotides are TGCGCCAGCAGCTTTGGGACAGGGGGCAGGGCTAATGAAAAACTGTTTTTT. Translated, it gives CASSFGTGGRANEKLFF.